This T cell receptor beta chain was captured by sequencing in a study of T cells in Graves' hyperthyroidism and ophthalmopathy (dated by TCRdb to about 2019). Notes on the research overall: Peripheral blood samples were taken at the time of initial diagnosis, prior to any treatment. For training and testing, the 110 or so patients in the discovery cohort were randomly divided in a 7:3 ratio. The paper describes TCR Vbeta CDR3 sequencing of 120 to 150 peripheral blood samples, made up of 43 ophthalmopathy patients, approximately 73 hyperthyroidism patients and about 17 progressor patients. An independent validation cohort of 18 to 20 hyperthyroidism patients and more than 15 patients who later progressed to ophthalmopathy tested prospective prediction of ophthalmopathy. To identify TCR V-J signatures that set the groups apart, the researchers used a discovery cohort of 100 patients, made up of 40 to 45 with Graves' ophthalmopathy and 57 with stable Graves' hyperthyroidism. Following sampling, methimazole starting at 30 mg daily was given to hyperthyroidism patients, and high-dose intravenous methylprednisolone was given to ophthalmopathy patients. In six Graves' hyperthyroidism patients, the study also compared T-cell repertoires from thyroid tissue with T-cell repertoires from blood.

In the ophthalmopathy patients, disease was moderately to severely active, with a Clinical Activity Score of 3 or more, a NOSPECS grade of 4 or more, and a duration of less than 3 months. The study excluded patients with uncontrolled infections, other autoimmune diseases, pregnancy or lactation. Clinical symptoms, serum thyroxine and TRAb, thyroid ultrasound, and orbital computed tomography formed the basis for the diagnoses. Ficoll-Paque density gradient centrifugation was used to isolate PBMCs from around 9.1 ml of fresh peripheral blood. Total RNA was extracted with Trizol reagent, and quality was checked on an Agilent 2100 Bioanalyzer. In this sample, this clonotype turned up many times. The clone's antigen remains unknown. Nothing much larger sits one base from this clone, and base qualities are not available. What the research found in general, with its limitations: In validation, the model predicted progression to ophthalmopathy a median of about 6 months before onset, with about 70% sensitivity and nearly 75% specificity. Sample size was not statistically predetermined, and investigators were not blinded to group allocation. A 13 V-J signature model separated ophthalmopathy from stable hyperthyroidism, with 87.88% sensitivity and 81.08% specificity in cross-validation and 80%/75% in testing. Blood samples also contained most of the expanded thyroid clonotypes (frequency above 0.001), which suggests that blood repertoires may reflect thyroid immune responses.

The TCR beta CDR3 regions were amplified from RNA transcripts. The first round of RT-PCR for the TCR CDR3 was performed with the HTBI primer set and the Qiagen OneStep RT-PCR kit. A second multiplex PCR round built the libraries, followed by size selection and purification. The libraries were sequenced on an Illumina HiSeq2000 using paired-end 100 bp reads. Per the source publication's procedure: SOAPnuke was used to process the raw data, with reads discarded if the reads contained adapters or uncalled bases, had a mean Phred below 15, or lacked an exact constant-primer or identifier match. High-quality paired reads were merged using COPE v1.2.5, and each unique nucleotide sequence was defined as a clonotype. MiTCR v1.1 was used to align the clonotypes against IMGT TRBV, TRBD and TRBJ reference segments. The analysis included only V-J combinations with a frequency above 0.0001, which together covered more than 99% of the repertoires. A TCS score was defined as the ratio between F50 (clonal expansion) and ExV (chaos), using BLOSUM62-based TCRdist between CDR3 peptides within each V-J. Welch's t-statistics and random forest reduced just over 500 V-J features to 10 to 15, which were used in a naive Bayes classifier (R e1071). TCRdb redid the processing of the public reads, applying fastp at Q25 and MiXCR, and retained in-frame beta chains. CDR3 protein sequences are deduplicated, and each keeps its most common genes and DNA. TCRdb, rather than the study authors, made the V and J calls. In this sample the table shows a few hundred thousand distinct CDR3 sequences, around 15% of which occur a single time. Around 3.5% of the sample lies in the top ten.

Trimming leaves V shorter by 5 bases and J shorter by 10 bases, with the junction holding 14 bases beyond the gene matches. The germline V gene supplies CDR1 SGHTA and CDR2 FQGNSA. The CDR3 starts with the cysteine, ends with the phenylalanine, and has 16 residues. The only DNA kept is the CDR3, 48 bases in frame from the first base. The sequence was obtained from a woman in her 40s with Graves' ophthalmopathy. This sequence uses TRBV7-2 and TRBJ2-1; the central 10 bases match TRBD2. The specimen sequenced was blood. The nucleotides are TGTGCCAGCAGCCGCCAAGGGACTAGCGCCTTCGAGGAGCAGTTCTTC. Its translation reads: CASSRQGTSAFEEQFF.